The 26 T cell receptor beta chains given below trace back to one sample, sequenced in a study of human T cells and chemical hapten exposure. Each CDR3 protein gets one entry after TCRdb re-called the RACE reads with MiXCR. The data contain tens of thousands of distinct CDR3 sequences, more than 8% of them singletons. Time point noted: pre-sensitization, week 0. Described treatment: therapeutic diphenylcyclopropenone sensitization with weekly scalp DPC. Source: whole blood, taken in connection with sensitization to the hapten diphenylcyclopropenone (DPC). Receptors were obtained from a man aged 35-49 years with alopecia areata. Some clones in this sample may be carry-over from other donors' samples.

The chain links TRBV12-3 or TRBV12-4 to TRBJ2-1; TRBD2 agrees at 14 bases. J gave up 5 bases and V 5 bases, and 5 bases lay outside the gene matches. CDR3 length equals 16 residues. As DNA, the CDR3 is TGTGCCAGCAGTCCCCAGGGACTAGCGGGAGACAATGAGCAGTTCTTC. Translating it yields CASSPQGLAGDNEQFF.

Many counts were recorded for this clonotype. The chain couples TRBV18 to TRBJ2-1; D ambiguous. There are 14 residues in the CDR3. Germline CDR1 KGHSH, CDR2 LQKENI. V gave up 3 bases and J gave up 8 bases, with 14 bases separating them. CDR3: CASSPRPGRDEQFF. Here the CDR3 DNA reads TGTGCCAGCTCACCCAGACCGGGCAGAGATGAGCAGTTCTTC.

This clonotype appeared a few times. The chain combines TRBV18 with TRBJ1-4, with 8 bases identical to TRBD1. Germline V gene data show CDR1 as KGHSH and CDR2 as LQKENI. Trimming removed 1 base from V and 5 bases from J; junction bases left unmatched: 9. This CDR3 is built from 17 residues. The CDR3 spells CASSPQSWDRQNEKLFF. CDR3 sequence (DNA): TGTGCCAGCTCACCACAATCGTGGGACAGGCAAAATGAAAAACTGTTTTTT.

At least ten counts were recorded for this clonotype. The chain carries TRBV28 and TRBJ1-5; no clear D. The CDR3 length is 12 residues. The germline CDR1 and CDR2 sequences are MDHEN and SYDVKM. Between the trimmed V and J ends, which lost 4 bases and 5 bases, there was a span of 6 bases. CDR3 DNA sequence: TGTGCCAGCAGTTCCACCGATCAGCCCCAGCATTTT. The encoded protein is CASSSTDQPQHF.

This clonotype was observed many times. V and J are TRBV6-2 or TRBV6-3 and TRBJ2-2; D gene ambiguous. V gave up 2 bases and J gave up 1 base, with 11 bases separating them. Germline V gene lookup returns CDR1 MNHEY and CDR2 SVGEGT. The CDR3 sequence is 16 residues long. For the CDR3, the DNA is TGTGCCAGCAGTTACGGCTCGGGTTTGAACACCGGGGAGCTGTTTTTT. Its protein product is CASSYGSGLNTGELFF.

By sample share, this clonotype is medium-sized. This chain connects TRBV4-2 to TRBJ2-1, with D perhaps TRBD1 (6 bases). The CDR3 consists of 17 residues. The germline CDR1 and CDR2 sequences are LGHNA and YNFKEQ. The V end was cut by 0 bases, the J end by 5 bases, with 17 bases between. The CDR3 spells CASSQDFVTGINNEQFF. In DNA, the CDR3 is TGTGCCAGCAGCCAAGACTTCGTAACAGGGATAAACAATGAGCAGTTCTTC.

This clonotype was seen repeatedly, ten times or more. The V call is TRBV4-2, the J call TRBJ2-1, with D possibly being TRBD2 (6 bases). The CDR3 covers 16 residues. V was pared by 0 bases and J by 0 bases, with 9 bases between. The germline CDR1 and CDR2 sequences are LGHNA and YNFKEQ. The DNA for the CDR3 is TGTGCCAGCAGCCAAGAAGCGGGTAACTCCTACAATGAGCAGTTCTTC. It encodes CASSQEAGNSYNEQFF.

This clonotype was observed at least ten times. V is TRBV28 and J is TRBJ2-5; 7 positions agree with TRBD2. Unmatched junction bases numbered 26, after V lost 6 bases and J lost 7 bases. This CDR3 has 19 amino acids. The germline CDR1 and CDR2 sequences are MDHEN and SYDVKM. CDR3 sequence: CASSPTFMPGLGGTGTQYF. The CDR3 DNA follows: TGTGCCAGCAGCCCTACATTTATGCCTGGCCTCGGGGGGACGGGGACCCAGTACTTC.

This clonotype has only a few counts. The V and J genes are TRBV19 and TRBJ1-2; D possibly corresponds to TRBD1 (6 bases). Between the trimmed V and J ends, which lost 5 bases and 8 bases, there was a span of 21 bases. This CDR3 is 15 amino acids long. Germline V gene sequence: CDR1 LNHDA, CDR2 SQIVND (reference sequence). As DNA, the CDR3 is TGTGCCAGTAGTCTTGGCTCGAGGGGGAGGGACGGCTACACCTTC. It is translated as CASSLGSRGRDGYTF.

This clonotype was seen ten or more times. The chain combines TRBV28 with TRBJ2-7; D perhaps matches TRBD2 (6 bases). The CDR3 runs to 16 residues. CDR1 is MDHEN, CDR2 SYDVKM, per germline. Trimming took 6 bases from V and 0 from J, leaving 18 bases between them. Here the CDR3 DNA reads TGTGCCAGCAGCGCGCCTGCTAGCGTCAGCTCCTACGAGCAGTACTTC. Protein product: CASSAPASVSSYEQYF.

About this clonotype: A single base separates this from a much larger clone, so it may be a read error. The rearrangement uses TRBV6-5 and TRBJ2-3, with D perhaps TRBD1 (6 bases). Germline V gives CDR1 MNHEY, CDR2 SVGAGI. The V and J ends lost 4 bases and 0 bases respectively, with 11 bases between them. This CDR3 has 15 residues. In DNA form, the CDR3 reads TGTGCCAGCAGTTCTATGACAGGCAGCACAGATACGCAGTATTTT. Encoded protein: CASSSMTGSTDTQYF.

This chain connects TRBV6-1 to TRBJ2-7; 10 bases are a match to TRBD1. This CDR3 is built from 16 residues. The junction had 8 bases not matched to a gene; V was cut back by 2 bases and J by 4 bases. CDR1 and CDR2 from the germline V gene are MNHNS and SASEGT. The CDR3 DNA sequence: TGTGCCAGCAGTGAATCCGGGACAGGGGTAAAGTACGAGCAGTACTTC. This encodes CASSESGTGVKYEQYF.

V and J are TRBV5-1 and TRBJ2-3; 9 bases are a match to TRBD2. V was clipped by 3 bases and J by 2 bases; unmatched bases: 1. Germline V gives CDR1 SGHRS, CDR2 YFSETQ. CDR3 size: 14 residues. CDR3 residues: CASSSGLATDTQYF. The CDR3 DNA is TGCGCCAGCAGCTCGGGACTAGCCACAGATACGCAGTATTTT.

The rearrangement uses TRBV6-6 and TRBJ2-1, with TRBD2 matching 10 bases. CDR1 and CDR2 (germline): MNHNY, SVGAGI (reference sequence). The trim removed 4 bases at V and 1 base at J, leaving 4 bases unmatched. The CDR3 is made up of 16 amino acids. Written as DNA, the CDR3 is TGTGCCAGCAGTTTACCGACTAGCGGGTCCTACAATGAGCAGTTCTTC. Its protein product is CASSLPTSGSYNEQFF.

The chain joins TRBV9 to TRBJ2-7; D perhaps matches TRBD1 (5 bases). Germline loops: CDR1 SGDLS, CDR2 YYNGEE. The CDR3 contains 15 residues. V shed 2 bases and J shed 0 bases, with 12 bases lying between them. CDR3 region: CASSVKWGSSYEQYF. CDR3 nucleotide sequence: TGTGCCAGCAGCGTCAAGTGGGGCAGCTCCTACGAGCAGTACTTC.

The chain uses TRBV7-2 and TRBJ2-7, with no clear D. Trimming took 3 bases from V and 0 from J, leaving 9 bases between them. There are 14 residues in the CDR3. Germline V gene lookup returns CDR1 SGHTA and CDR2 FQGNSA. DNA of the CDR3: TGTGCCAGCAGCTTTCTCAGGAGCTCCTACGAGCAGTACTTC. Translating gives CASSFLRSSYEQYF.

This clonotype was seen many times. This chain links TRBV2 with TRBJ1-1; D gene uncertain. V dropped 7 bases and J dropped 4 bases, with 13 bases sitting between them. This CDR3 comprises 13 residues. Looked up from germline, CDR1 is SNHLY and CDR2 is FYNNEI. CDR3 region: CASIFEPVTEAFF. The CDR3, as DNA: TGTGCCAGCATTTTCGAGCCCGTCACTGAAGCTTTCTTT. The whole variable domain, remainder taken from reference TRBV2 and TRBJ1-1, is EPEVTQTPSHQVTQMGQEVILRCVPISNHLYFYWYRQILGQKVEFLVSFYNNEISEKSEIFDDQFSVERPDGSNFTLKIRSTKLEDSAMYFCASIFEPVTEAFFGQGTRLTVV.

This clonotype has only a few counts. The chain recombines TRBV20-1 with TRBJ2-1; TRBD1 matches at 7 bases. The V and J ends lost 4 bases and 6 bases, in that order; junction bases with no gene match: 9. The CDR3 length is 14 residues. The V gene's germline CDR1 is DFQATT and CDR2 SNEGSKA (reference sequence). CDR3 protein: CSANPQGIRNEQFF. In DNA, the CDR3 is TGCAGTGCTAATCCACAGGGGATTCGCAATGAGCAGTTCTTC.

CDR3 nucleotide sequence: TGTGCCACCAGCAGGAGGACAGGGGGAAATGAGCAGTTCTTC. This encodes CATSRRTGGNEQFF. This chain uses TRBV15 with TRBJ2-1, with 10 bases identical to TRBD1. V lost 3 bases to trimming and J lost 7 bases; unmatched junction nucleotides: 3. Germline CDR1 and CDR2: LNHNV and YYDKDF (reference sequence). There are 14 residues in the CDR3.

At least ten counts were recorded for this clonotype. This chain joins TRBV20-1 and TRBJ2-1, with 14 bases matching TRBD2. V lost 1 base, J lost 2 bases, and 7 bases stayed unmatched. This CDR3 has 18 amino acids. The germline V gene has CDR1 DFQATT and CDR2 SNEGSKA (reference sequence). DNA for the CDR3: TGCAGTGCTAGAGTCCCGTGGACTAGCGGGAGGACCTACAATGAGCAGTTCTTC. This gives the protein CSARVPWTSGRTYNEQFF.

The chain is built from TRBV28 and TRBJ2-7; 8 bases line up with TRBD1. Germline loops: CDR1 MDHEN, CDR2 SYDVKM. The CDR3 runs 13 residues. After removal of 8 bases from V and 3 bases from J, the junction contained 6 bases not matched to a gene. CDR3 nucleotides: TGTGCCAGCCGAACAGGGGGGTTCTACGAGCAGTACTTC. It codes for CASRTGGFYEQYF.

The genes are TRBV28 and TRBJ2-1; possible D gene TRBD1, 6 bases. The CDR3 has 14 amino acids. V lost 9 bases to trimming and J lost 0 bases, with 12 bases between them. In germline, CDR1 is MDHEN, CDR2 SYDVKM. Here the CDR3 DNA reads TGTGCCAGTCAAGGGGGAATCTCCTACAATGAGCAGTTCTTC. Translated: CASQGGISYNEQFF.

V usage is TRBV20-1 and J usage is TRBJ2-7; 8 bases agree with TRBD1. With V trimmed by 5 bases and J by 3 bases, 3 bases remained unmatched. Germline V gene data show CDR1 as DFQATT and CDR2 as SNEGSKA (reference sequence). The CDR3 loop spans 12 amino acids. CDR3 sequence: CSAPDRVYEQYF. The DNA of the CDR3 is TGCAGTGCTCCGGACAGGGTCTACGAGCAGTACTTC.

In its sample, this clonotype was seen many times. The chain uses TRBV12-3 or TRBV12-4 and TRBJ2-3; 12 positions agree with TRBD2. V was clipped by 4 bases and J by 0 bases; unmatched bases: 5. The length of the CDR3 is 17 residues. DNA of the CDR3: TGTGCCAGCAGTTCAGGGACTAGCGGGTCGAGCACAGATACGCAGTATTTT. Protein sequence: CASSSGTSGSSTDTQYF.

This clonotype has a count of ten or more. This chain connects TRBV9 to TRBJ2-3, with 7 bases fitting TRBD1. The CDR3 is made up of 15 amino acids. In germline, CDR1 is SGDLS, CDR2 YYNGEE. V trimming: 3 bases; J trimming: 2 bases; junction bases outside the gene matches: 6. DNA of the CDR3: TGTGCCAGCAGCGCCCGGACAGGAGCCACAGATACGCAGTATTTT. Protein: CASSARTGATDTQYF.

This clonotype was seen at least ten times. The rearrangement uses TRBV18 and TRBJ1-5, with D perhaps matching TRBD1 (5 bases). CDR3 length: 13 amino acids. CDR1 and CDR2 from the germline V gene are KGHSH and LQKENI. The germline V and J ends were trimmed by 4 bases and 5 bases, with 9 bases remaining between them. CDR3 in DNA: TGTGCCAGCTCACTGGACATTTATCAGCCCCAGCATTTT. Its protein is CASSLDIYQPQHF.